A single sample is the source of the 7 T cell receptor beta chains below, sequenced in a study of shared T cell receptors in the human thymus. Assay: immunoSEQ multiplex PCR; the TCRdb copy retains only in-frame clones and omits some. The sample includes 700,000 or so clones, around 85% of them seen just once. The data also belong to a second study, concerning human thymus T cells.

The sequenced sample was thymocytes. These receptors all stem from a girl in the first two years of life with a congenital heart defect.

The rearrangement links TRBV19 to TRBJ1-5; D is perhaps TRBD1 (6 bases). The CDR3 contains 18 residues. CDR1 is LNHDA and CDR2 is SQIVND in the germline V gene (reference sequence). V gave up 8 bases and J gave up 6 bases, with 29 bases separating them. CDR3 coding DNA: TGTGCCAGTCAATTGGCCCCGACAGGCGATCTTCCCGGTCAGCCCCAGCATTTT. Translating it yields CASQLAPTGDLPGQPQHF.

The rearrangement joins TRBV10-2 to TRBJ2-5, with 7 bases aligning to TRBD1. The CDR3 spans 17 residues. Germline values: CDR1 WSHSY, CDR2 SAAADI. V was clipped by 7 bases and J by 3 bases; unmatched bases: 17. Written as DNA, the CDR3 is TGCGCCAGCACTCCGCGTTACGCTCCAGGGGGTGAAGAGACCCAGTACTTC. Residues: CASTPRYAPGGEETQYF.

The chain recombines TRBV29-1 with TRBJ1-2, with D tentatively TRBD1 (5 bases). Germline V CDR1 and CDR2: SQVTM, ANQGSEA. This CDR3 is built from 16 residues. Trimming took off 0 bases at V and 4 bases at J, with 18 bases between the two ends. The CDR3 loop is CSVEDFRRDRPYGYTF. CDR3 DNA: TGCAGCGTTGAAGATTTTCGGCGAGACAGACCCTATGGCTACACCTTC.

The rearrangement uses TRBV2 and TRBJ2-3; weak D call: TRBD1 (6 bases). V shed 3 bases and J shed 6 bases, with 10 bases lying between them. In germline, CDR1 is SNHLY, CDR2 FYNNEI. CDR3 length equals 13 residues. The CDR3 region has the DNA TGTGCCAGCAGTGATACAGGGAAGGATACGCAGTATTTT. It is translated as CASSDTGKDTQYF.

The V and J genes are TRBV27 and TRBJ2-2, with a weak D call TRBD1 (6 bases). The CDR3 totals 16 residues. Germline lookup yields CDR1 MNHEY and CDR2 SMNVEV (reference sequence). V was pared by 3 bases and J by 7 bases, with 18 bases between. The CDR3 region has the DNA TGTGCCAGCAGTTTGTTTTCGGCAGGGGCGGGCGGGGAGCTGTTTTTT. Translated, it gives CASSLFSAGAGGELFF.

This CDR3 is CASRRDFDEQYF. The CDR3 DNA reads TGCGCCAGCAGGCGGGACTTCGACGAGCAGTACTTC. The chain recombines TRBV5-1 with TRBJ2-7, with a tentative D call TRBD2 (6 bases). Germline CDR1 reads SGHRS; CDR2 reads YFSETQ. This CDR3 contains 12 residues. The germline V and J ends were trimmed by 5 bases and 5 bases, with 11 bases remaining between them.

The sample holds one count of this clone. This chain joins TRBV27 and TRBJ2-7; 11 nucleotides agree with TRBD1. With 3 bases clipped from V and 6 bases from J, the junction kept 7 bases outside the gene matches. Germline V gene lookup returns CDR1 MNHEY and CDR2 SMNVEV (reference sequence). The CDR3 covers 15 residues. The CDR3 sequence is CASSFLGQGDAEQYF. The CDR3 DNA reads TGTGCCAGCAGTTTTTTGGGACAGGGGGATGCCGAGCAGTACTTC.